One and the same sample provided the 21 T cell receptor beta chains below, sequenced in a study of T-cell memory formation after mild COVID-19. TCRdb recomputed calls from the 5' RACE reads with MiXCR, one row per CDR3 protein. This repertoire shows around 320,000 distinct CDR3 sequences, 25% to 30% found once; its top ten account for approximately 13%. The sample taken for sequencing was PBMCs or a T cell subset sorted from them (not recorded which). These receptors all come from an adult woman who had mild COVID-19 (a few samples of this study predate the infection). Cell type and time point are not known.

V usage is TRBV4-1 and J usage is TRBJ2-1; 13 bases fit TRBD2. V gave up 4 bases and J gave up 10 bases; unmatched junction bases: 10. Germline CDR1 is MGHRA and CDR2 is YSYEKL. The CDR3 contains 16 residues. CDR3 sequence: CASSPGRLAGGGEQFF. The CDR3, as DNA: TGCGCCAGCAGCCCAGGGCGACTAGCGGGGGGCGGAGAGCAGTTCTTC.

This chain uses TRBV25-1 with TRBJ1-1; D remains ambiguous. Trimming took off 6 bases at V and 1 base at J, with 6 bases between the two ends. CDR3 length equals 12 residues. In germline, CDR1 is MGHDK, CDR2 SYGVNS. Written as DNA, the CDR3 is TGTGCCAGCAGAATGGGGAACACTGAAGCTTTCTTT. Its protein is CASRMGNTEAFF.

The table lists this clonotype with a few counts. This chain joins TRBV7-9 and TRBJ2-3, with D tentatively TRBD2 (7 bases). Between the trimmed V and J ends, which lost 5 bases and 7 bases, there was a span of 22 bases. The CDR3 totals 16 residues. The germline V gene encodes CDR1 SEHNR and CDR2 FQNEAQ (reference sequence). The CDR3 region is CASSPRQAGASHTQYF. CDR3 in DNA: TGTGCCAGCAGCCCTCGACAGGCGGGGGCAAGCCATACGCAGTATTTT. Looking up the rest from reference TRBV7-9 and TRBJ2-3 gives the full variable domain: DTGVSQNPRHKITKRGQNVTFRCDPISEHNRLYWYRQTLGQGPEFLTYFQNEAQLEKSRLLSDRFSAERPKGSFSTLEIQRTEQGDSAMYLCASSPRQAGASHTQYFGPGTRLTVL.

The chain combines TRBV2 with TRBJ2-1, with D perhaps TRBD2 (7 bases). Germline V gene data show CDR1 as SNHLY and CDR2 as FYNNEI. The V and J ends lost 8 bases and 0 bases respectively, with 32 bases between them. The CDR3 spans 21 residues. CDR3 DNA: TGTGCCAGCGTGACCCCTCCTACAGGTCCGGGGGGCGATAGCTCCTACAATGAGCAGTTCTTC. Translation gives CASVTPPTGPGGDSSYNEQFF.

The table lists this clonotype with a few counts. CDR3 coding DNA: TGTGCCAGCAGCGTAGTGGGACTAGCGGGAGCGCCAGACAATGAGCAGTTCTTC. This codes for CASSVVGLAGAPDNEQFF. V and J are TRBV9 and TRBJ2-1; 14 positions agree with TRBD2. In germline, CDR1 is SGDLS, CDR2 YYNGEE. The CDR3 is 18 amino acids. The junction had 7 bases not matched to a gene; V was cut back by 0 bases and J by 5 bases. The entire variable domain, with the rest obtained from reference TRBV9 and TRBJ2-1, is as follows: DSGVTQTPKHLITATGQRVTLRCSPRSGDLSVYWYQQSLDQGLQFLIQYYNGEERAKGNILERFSAQQFPDLHSELNLSSLELGDSALYFCASSVVGLAGAPDNEQFFGPGTRLTVL.

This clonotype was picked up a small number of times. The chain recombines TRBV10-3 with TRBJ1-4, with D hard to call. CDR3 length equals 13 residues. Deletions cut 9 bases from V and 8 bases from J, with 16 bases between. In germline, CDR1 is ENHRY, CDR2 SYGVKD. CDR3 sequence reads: CAIQRQPREKLFF. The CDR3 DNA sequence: TGTGCCATACAACGACAACCACGGGAAAAACTGTTTTTT.

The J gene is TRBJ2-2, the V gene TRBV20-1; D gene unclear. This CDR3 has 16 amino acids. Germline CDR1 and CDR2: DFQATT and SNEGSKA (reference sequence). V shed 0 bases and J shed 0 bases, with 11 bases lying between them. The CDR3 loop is CSARDYGITNTGELFF. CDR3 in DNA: TGCAGTGCTAGAGATTACGGTATAACGAACACCGGGGAGCTGTTTTTT.

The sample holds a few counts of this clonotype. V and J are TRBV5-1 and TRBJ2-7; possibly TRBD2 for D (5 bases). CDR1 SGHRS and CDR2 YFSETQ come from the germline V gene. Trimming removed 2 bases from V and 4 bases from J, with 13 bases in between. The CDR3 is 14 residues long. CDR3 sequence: CASSFTTGNYEQYF. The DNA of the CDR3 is TGCGCCAGCAGCTTCACCACGGGGAATTACGAGCAGTACTTC.

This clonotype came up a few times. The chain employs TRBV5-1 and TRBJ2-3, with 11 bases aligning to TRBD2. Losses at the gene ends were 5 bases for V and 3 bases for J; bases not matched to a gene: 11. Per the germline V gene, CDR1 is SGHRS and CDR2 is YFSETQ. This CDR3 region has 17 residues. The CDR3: CASRLSIAGGPTDTQYF. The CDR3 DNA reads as TGCGCCAGCAGGTTATCGATAGCGGGGGGGCCAACAGATACGCAGTATTTT.

The CDR3 sequence: CSARTLGSSSTDTQYF. CDR3 bases: TGCAGTGCTAGAACTCTCGGTAGTTCTAGCACAGATACGCAGTATTTT. The rearrangement links TRBV20-1 to TRBJ2-3; D not certain. The V gene lost 2 bases and the J gene lost 0 bases, with 15 bases spanning the gap. CDR3 size: 16 residues. Germline V gene lookup returns CDR1 DFQATT and CDR2 SNEGSKA (reference sequence).

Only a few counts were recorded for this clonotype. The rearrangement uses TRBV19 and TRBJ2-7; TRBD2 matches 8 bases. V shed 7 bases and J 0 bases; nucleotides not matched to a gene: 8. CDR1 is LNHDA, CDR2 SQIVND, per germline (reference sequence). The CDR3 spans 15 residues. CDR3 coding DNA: TGTGCCAGTAATATCAGGGCGGGAGGCTCCTACGAGCAGTACTTC. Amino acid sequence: CASNIRAGGSYEQYF.

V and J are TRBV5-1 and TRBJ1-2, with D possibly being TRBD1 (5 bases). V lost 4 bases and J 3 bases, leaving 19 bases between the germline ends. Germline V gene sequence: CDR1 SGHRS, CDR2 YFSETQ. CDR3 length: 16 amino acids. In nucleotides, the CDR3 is TGCGCCAGCAGCGCGGACATAGAGACCTCAGACTATGGCTACACCTTC. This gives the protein CASSADIETSDYGYTF.

The CDR3 DNA is TGTGCCAGTAGTGGGGCCGAAAATGAAAAACTGTTTTTT. Encoded protein: CASSGAENEKLFF. V gene TRBV19 combines with J gene TRBJ1-4; a weak D match, TRBD1 (5 bases). From germline, CDR1 is LNHDA and CDR2 SQIVND (reference sequence). Between the trimmed V and J ends, which lost 5 bases and 5 bases, there was a span of 9 bases. The CDR3 length is 13 residues.

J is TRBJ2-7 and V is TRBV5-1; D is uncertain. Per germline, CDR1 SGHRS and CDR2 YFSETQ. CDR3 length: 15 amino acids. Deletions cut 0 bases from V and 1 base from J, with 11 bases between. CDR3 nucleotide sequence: TGCGCCAGCAGCTTGGCCGGTGGTTTGTCCTACGAGCAGTACTTC. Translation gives CASSLAGGLSYEQYF. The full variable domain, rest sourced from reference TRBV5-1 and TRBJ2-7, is KAGVTQTPRYLIKTRGQQVTLSCSPISGHRSVSWYQQTPGQGLQFLFEYFSETQRNKGNFPGRFSGRQFSNSRSEMNVSTLELGDSALYLCASSLAGGLSYEQYFGPGTRLTVT.

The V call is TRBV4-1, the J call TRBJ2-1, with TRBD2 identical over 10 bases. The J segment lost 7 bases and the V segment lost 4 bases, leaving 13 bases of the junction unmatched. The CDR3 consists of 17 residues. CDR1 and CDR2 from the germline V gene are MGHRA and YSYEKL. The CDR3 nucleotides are TGCGCCAGCAGCCCCCTCGTCCAGCGGGGGGGCGGGAATGAGCAGTTCTTC. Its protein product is CASSPLVQRGGGNEQFF.

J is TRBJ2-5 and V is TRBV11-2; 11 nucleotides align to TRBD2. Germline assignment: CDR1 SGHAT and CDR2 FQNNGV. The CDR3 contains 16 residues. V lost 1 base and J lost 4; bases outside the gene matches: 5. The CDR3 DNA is TGTGCCAGCAGCTTAGGCGTAGCGGGAGGGGCAGAGACCCAGTACTTC. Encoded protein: CASSLGVAGGAETQYF. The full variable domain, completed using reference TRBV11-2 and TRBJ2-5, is EAGVAQSPRYKIIEKRQSVAFWCNPISGHATLYWYQQILGQGPKLLIQFQNNGVVDDSQLPKDRFSAERLKGVDSTLKIQPAKLEDSAVYLCASSLGVAGGAETQYFGPGTRLLVL.

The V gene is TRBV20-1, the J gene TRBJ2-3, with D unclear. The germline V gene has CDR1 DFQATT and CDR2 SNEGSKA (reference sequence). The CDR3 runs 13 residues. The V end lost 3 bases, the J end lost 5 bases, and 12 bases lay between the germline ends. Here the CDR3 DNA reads TGCAGTGCTAGGACAAATTATGGAGATACGCAGTATTTT. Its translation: CSARTNYGDTQYF.

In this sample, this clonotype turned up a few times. This CDR3 is CASSEAESNEQFF. CDR3 nucleotide sequence: TGTGCCAGCAGTGAAGCGGAGAGTAATGAGCAGTTCTTC. V is TRBV6-1 and J is TRBJ2-1; the D is unclear. Germline CDR1 MNHNS, CDR2 SASEGT. CDR3 length: 13 residues. Trimming removed 0 bases at V and 7 bases at J, with 7 bases between.

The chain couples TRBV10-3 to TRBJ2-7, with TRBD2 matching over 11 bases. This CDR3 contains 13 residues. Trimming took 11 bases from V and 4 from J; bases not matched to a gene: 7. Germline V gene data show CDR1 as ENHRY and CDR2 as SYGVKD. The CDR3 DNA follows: TGTGCCCCATCTAGCGGGAGGCCATACGAGCAGTACTTC. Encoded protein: CAPSSGRPYEQYF.

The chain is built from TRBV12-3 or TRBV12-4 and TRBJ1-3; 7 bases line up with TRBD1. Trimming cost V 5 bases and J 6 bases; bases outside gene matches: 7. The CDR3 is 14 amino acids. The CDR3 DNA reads TGTGCCAGCAGTCTCCGGGACAGCACAAACACCATATATTTT. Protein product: CASSLRDSTNTIYF.

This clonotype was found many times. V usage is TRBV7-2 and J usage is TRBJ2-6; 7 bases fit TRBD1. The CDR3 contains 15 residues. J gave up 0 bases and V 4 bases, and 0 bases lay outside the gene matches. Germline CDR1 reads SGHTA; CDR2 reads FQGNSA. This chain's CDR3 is CASSSGGSGANVLTF. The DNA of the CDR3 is TGTGCCAGCAGCTCAGGGGGCTCTGGGGCCAACGTCCTGACTTTC.